The entry below describes one TCR beta chain. Its specificity is unknown. This entry belongs to a study of CD8+ T cells in alopecia areata. Treatment denoted: oral pan-JAK inhibitor, 5-10 mg twice daily. Alopecia areata patients provided lesional scalp punch biopsies and peripheral blood, both collected for the study. RNA extraction and reverse transcription yielded cDNA as sequencing template. Some clones are missing from TCRdb's copy, which holds only in-frame ones; the method was immunoSEQ multiplex PCR. The sample includes more than 110,000 clones, nearly 55% seen only once; the top ten take 15%. Germline V gene lookup returns CDR1 LGHNA and CDR2 YNFKEQ. The V end lost 3 bases, the J end lost 0 bases, and 6 bases lay between the germline ends. This CDR3 region has 13 residues. Whole-study results and caveats: Clonality exceeded that of normal scalp in lesional scalp, most notably in alopecia totalis/universalis. Many expanded lesional clones persisted in scalp and blood during tofacitinib.

The rearrangement joins TRBV4-2 to TRBJ2-7; possibly TRBD2 for D (6 bases). The specimen comprised CD8+ T cells sorted from blood, sampled at week 4, from a patient treated with tofacitinib. This sequence was found in a human donor with alopecia areata. The CDR3 DNA reads as TGTGCCAGCAGCCAGGGAGGCTCCTACGAGCAGTACTTC. It codes for CASSQGGSYEQYF.